The subject of this entry is one TCR beta chain. The antigen is not known. Germline assignment: CDR1 SQVTM and CDR2 ANQGSEA. There are 16 residues in the CDR3. These data originate in a study of CXCR3-negative and CXCR3-positive naive CD8 T cells. Background on the study: Every library held about 1.5 +/- 0.3 million TRB reads, and the total came to around 140 million. The study, taken as a whole, reports: TRB CDR3 properties served as the basis for inferring TCR strength, and surface CD5 was comparable between naive subsets. Diversity was high in both naive subsets and much lower in memory cells.

The authors made the TRB cDNA libraries by 5' RACE using UMI labels. TCRdb re-analyzed the 5' RACE reads; it lists each CDR3 protein once, without DNA. The sample table includes fewer than 95,000 distinct CDR3 sequences. Every CD8+ T cell subset underwent triplicate sorting at around 270,000 cells apiece. Sequenced material: naive CXCR3- CD8+ T cells from blood. The subset here: CD45RO-CCR7+CD27+CD95- naive CD8+ T cells lacking CXCR3 (TNR3-). The clonotype was recovered from a human donor in good health. Some clones in this sample may be carry-over from other donors' samples. J is TRBJ2-1 and V is TRBV29-1. The CDR3: CSVFYVGLSSYNEQFF.